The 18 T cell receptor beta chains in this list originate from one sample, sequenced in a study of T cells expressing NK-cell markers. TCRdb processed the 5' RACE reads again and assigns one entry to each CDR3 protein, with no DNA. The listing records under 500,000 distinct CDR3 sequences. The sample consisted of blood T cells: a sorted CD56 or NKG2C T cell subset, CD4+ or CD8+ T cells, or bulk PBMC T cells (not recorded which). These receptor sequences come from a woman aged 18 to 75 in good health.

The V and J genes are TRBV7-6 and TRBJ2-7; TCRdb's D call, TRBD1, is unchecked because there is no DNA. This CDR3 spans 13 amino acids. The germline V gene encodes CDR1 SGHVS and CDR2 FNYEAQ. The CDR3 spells CASSLAQGYEQYF.

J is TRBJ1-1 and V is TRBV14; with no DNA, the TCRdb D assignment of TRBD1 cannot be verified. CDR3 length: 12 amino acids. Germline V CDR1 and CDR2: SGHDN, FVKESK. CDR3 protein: CASSQAGAGAFF. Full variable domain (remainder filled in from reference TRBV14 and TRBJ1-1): EAGVTQFPSHSVIEKGQTVTLRCDPISGHDNLYWYRRVMGKEIKFLLHFVKESKQDESGMPNNRFLAERTGGTYSTLKVQPAELEDSGVYFCASSQAGAGAFFGQGTRLTVV.

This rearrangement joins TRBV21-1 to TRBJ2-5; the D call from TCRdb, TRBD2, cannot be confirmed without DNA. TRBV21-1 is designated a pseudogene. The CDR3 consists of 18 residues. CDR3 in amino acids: CASSSFLQAAGDQETQYF.

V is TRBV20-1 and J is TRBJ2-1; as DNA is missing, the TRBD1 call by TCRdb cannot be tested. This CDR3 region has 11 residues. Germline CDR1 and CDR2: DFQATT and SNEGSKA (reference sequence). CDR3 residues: CSAGGVSEQFF.

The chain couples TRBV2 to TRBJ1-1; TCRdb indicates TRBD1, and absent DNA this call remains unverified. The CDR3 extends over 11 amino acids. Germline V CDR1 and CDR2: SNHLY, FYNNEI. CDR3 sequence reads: CASSERDEAFF.

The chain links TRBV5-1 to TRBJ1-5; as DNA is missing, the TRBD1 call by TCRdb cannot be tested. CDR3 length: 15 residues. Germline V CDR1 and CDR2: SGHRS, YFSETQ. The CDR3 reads CASSLEGVLGQPQHF.

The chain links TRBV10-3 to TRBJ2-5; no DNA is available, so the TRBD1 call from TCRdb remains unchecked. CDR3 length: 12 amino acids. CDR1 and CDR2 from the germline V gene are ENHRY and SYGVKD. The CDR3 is CATGQGGETQYF.

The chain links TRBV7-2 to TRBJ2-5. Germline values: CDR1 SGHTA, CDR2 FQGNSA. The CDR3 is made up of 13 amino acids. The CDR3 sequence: CASSLVTLETQYF.

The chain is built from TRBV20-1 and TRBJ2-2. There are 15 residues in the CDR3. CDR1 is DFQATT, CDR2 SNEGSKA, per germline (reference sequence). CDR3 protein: CSASFAEWNTGELFF.

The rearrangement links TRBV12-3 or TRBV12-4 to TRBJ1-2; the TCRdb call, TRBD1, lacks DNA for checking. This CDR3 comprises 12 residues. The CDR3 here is CASSYTGVGYTF.

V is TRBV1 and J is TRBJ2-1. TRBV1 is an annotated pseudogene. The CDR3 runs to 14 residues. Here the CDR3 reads CTSSWQVIHNEQFF.

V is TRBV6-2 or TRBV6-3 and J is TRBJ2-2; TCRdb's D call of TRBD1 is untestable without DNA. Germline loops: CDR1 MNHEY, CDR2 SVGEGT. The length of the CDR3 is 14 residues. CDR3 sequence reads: CASSLIQGTGELFF.

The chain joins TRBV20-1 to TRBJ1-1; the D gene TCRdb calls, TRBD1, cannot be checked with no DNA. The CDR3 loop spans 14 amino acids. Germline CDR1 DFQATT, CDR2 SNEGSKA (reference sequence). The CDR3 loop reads CSALGGHQNTEAFF.

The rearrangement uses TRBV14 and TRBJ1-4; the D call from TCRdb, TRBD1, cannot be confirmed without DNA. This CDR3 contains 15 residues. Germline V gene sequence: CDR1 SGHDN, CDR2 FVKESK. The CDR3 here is CASSRTGIGNEKLFF.

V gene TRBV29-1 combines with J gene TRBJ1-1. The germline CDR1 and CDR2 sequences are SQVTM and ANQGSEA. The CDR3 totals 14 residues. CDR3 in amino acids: CSVEGSTRGTEAFF.

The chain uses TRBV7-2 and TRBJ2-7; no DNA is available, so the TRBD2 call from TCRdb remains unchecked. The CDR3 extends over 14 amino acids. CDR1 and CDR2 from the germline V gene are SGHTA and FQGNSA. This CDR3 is CASSFNSGPAEQYF.

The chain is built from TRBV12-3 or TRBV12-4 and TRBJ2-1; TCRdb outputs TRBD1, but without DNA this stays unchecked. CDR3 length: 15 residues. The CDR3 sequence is CASSPSGRSYNEQFF.

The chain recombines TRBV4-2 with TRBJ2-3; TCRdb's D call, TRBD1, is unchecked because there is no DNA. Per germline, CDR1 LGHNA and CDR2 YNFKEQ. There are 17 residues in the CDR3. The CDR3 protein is CASSQSRGTGATDTQYF.